These 8 T cell receptor beta chains came from one sample sequenced in a study of cytomegalovirus exposure and HLA in healthy donors. With 60 Vbeta and 13 Jbeta primers, the PCR was carried out. Clones were sequenced by immunoSEQ multiplex PCR, and TCRdb holds only the in-frame ones, with some missing. The sample has under 200,000 clones, 80% seen once. Sequencing was done on a sample of PBMCs. The receptor set was obtained from a male donor in good health and CMV-seronegative.

This clone came up once. V and J are TRBV27 and TRBJ1-1, with unresolved D. The CDR3 sequence is 13 residues long. The V end lost 3 bases, the J end lost 1 base, and 6 bases lay between the germline ends. CDR1 is MNHEY, CDR2 SMNVEV, per germline (reference sequence). CDR3 sequence reads: CASSFSRNTEAFF. The DNA for the CDR3 is TGTGCCAGCAGTTTTTCCAGGAACACTGAAGCTTTCTTT.

The V and J genes are TRBV6-5 and TRBJ1-1, with D perhaps matching TRBD1 (5 bases). The V gene's germline CDR1 is MNHEY and CDR2 SVGAGI. The V and J ends lost 2 bases and 0 bases respectively, with 7 bases between them. This CDR3 is built from 14 residues. The CDR3, as DNA: TGTGCCAGCAGTTACGGGGCTATGAACACTGAAGCTTTCTTT. It codes for CASSYGAMNTEAFF.

This CDR3 reads CASRQLSSYNSPLHF. The CDR3 region has the DNA TGTGCCAGCAGACAGTTAAGCTCCTATAATTCACCCCTCCACTTT. The chain is built from TRBV27 and TRBJ1-6, with D hard to call. Germline V gene lookup returns CDR1 MNHEY and CDR2 SMNVEV (reference sequence). V lost 6 bases and J 0 bases, leaving 9 bases between the germline ends. CDR3 length: 15 residues.

This chain uses TRBV5-6 with TRBJ2-5; D might be TRBD1 (6 bases). Per the germline V gene, CDR1 is SGHDT and CDR2 is YYEEEE. V lost 4 bases and J lost 3, with 13 bases in between. The CDR3 covers 14 residues. The chain's CDR3 is CASSPRNREETQYF. DNA of the CDR3: TGTGCCAGCAGCCCCCGGAACAGGGAAGAGACCCAGTACTTC.

Notes on this clone: Other DNA sequences in the same sample also yield this CDR3. The chain has TRBV20-1 and TRBJ1-1; D gene unclear. Between the trimmed V and J ends, which lost 4 bases and 1 base, there was a span of 4 bases. The length of the CDR3 is 11 residues. Germline lookup yields CDR1 DFQATT and CDR2 SNEGSKA (reference sequence). In DNA, the CDR3 is TGCAGTGCTACAGGGAACACTGAAGCTTTCTTT. It encodes CSATGNTEAFF.

The V and J genes are TRBV5-1 and TRBJ2-2; the D gene is possibly TRBD2 (7 bases). V shed 6 bases and J shed 4 bases, with 16 bases lying between them. Germline CDR1 and CDR2: SGHRS and YFSETQ. The CDR3 spans 15 residues. The CDR3 loop reads CASTLRGGGTGELFF. The CDR3 nucleotides are TGCGCCAGCACCCTTCGAGGGGGGGGCACCGGGGAGCTGTTTTTT.

The chain couples TRBV9 to TRBJ2-5; tentatively, D is TRBD2 (6 bases). Trimming took 2 bases from V and 5 from J, leaving 22 bases between them. Germline V CDR1 and CDR2: SGDLS, YYNGEE. This CDR3 has 17 residues. CDR3 nucleotide sequence: TGTGCCAGCAGCGTGGGGGGTACGGGGAGCGCGAGGGAGACCCAGTACTTC. Residues: CASSVGGTGSARETQYF.

The V gene is TRBV6-5, the J gene TRBJ2-7; D is ambiguous. Germline-derived CDR1 and CDR2 are MNHEY and SVGAGI. The CDR3 is 15 residues long. V lost 0 bases and J 1 base, leaving 10 bases between the germline ends. CDR3 nucleotide sequence: TGTGCCAGCAGTTACTCGATGTACAGATCCTACGAGCAGTACTTC. Residues: CASSYSMYRSYEQYF.